A selection of T cell receptor beta chains follows, all from one sample in a study of regulatory T cells in long-lasting Graves disease. Each CDR3 protein gets one entry after TCRdb re-called the multiplex PCR reads with MiXCR. This table has around 450,000 distinct CDR3 sequences, around a fifth appearing once. The sample in question was peripheral blood mononuclear cells (PBMCs), obtained when the disease was refractory, from a patient treated with antithyroid drugs. The receptors derive from a female donor with Graves disease. Each CDR3 is given with its conserved first and last residue. Fields, in order: J gene, CDR3 length, V gene, D gene, CDR3 protein. The D gene is left open where the match is weak.

J gene: TRBJ1-6
CDR3 length: 16
V gene: TRBV28
D gene: -
CDR3 protein: CASSHAGSSYNSPLHF

J gene: TRBJ1-5
CDR3 length: 16
V gene: TRBV19
D gene: TRBD1
CDR3 protein: CASSTGALGGNQPQHF

J gene: TRBJ2-7
CDR3 length: 16
V gene: TRBV28
D gene: -
CDR3 protein: CASSLTTSGGIYEQYF

J gene: TRBJ2-7
CDR3 length: 16
V gene: TRBV29-1
D gene: TRBD2
CDR3 protein: CSVEGGTGTSSYEQYF

J gene: TRBJ1-1
CDR3 length: 14
V gene: TRBV29-1
D gene: TRBD1
CDR3 protein: CSAKKGAGDTEAFF

J gene: TRBJ1-5
CDR3 length: 13
V gene: TRBV6-1
D gene: -
CDR3 protein: CASGDGWIQPQHF

J gene: TRBJ2-7
CDR3 length: 13
V gene: TRBV29-1
D gene: -
CDR3 protein: CSVVIQGLDEQYF

J gene: TRBJ2-2
CDR3 length: 13
V gene: TRBV20-1
D gene: TRBD2
CDR3 protein: CSVRQRGTGELFF

J gene: TRBJ2-1
CDR3 length: 14
V gene: TRBV28
D gene: -
CDR3 protein: CASSAFSSYNEQFF

J gene: TRBJ2-1
CDR3 length: 12
V gene: TRBV30
D gene: -
CDR3 protein: CAWSANYNEQFF